These 19 T cell receptor beta chains came from one sample sequenced in a study of CD8 T cells in Susac syndrome. An amount of RNA that ranged from 0.5 to 1 ug was reverse transcribed with random hexamers. MiXCR, run by TCRdb on the immunoSEQ multiplex PCR reads, gives a single entry per CDR3 protein. The sample lists 200,000 or so distinct CDR3 sequences, roughly 90% occurring once. Sample: CD8+ T cells from PBMCs. The source of these receptors is a human donor with multiple sclerosis.

The CDR3 nucleotides read TGTGCCAGCAGCCCAGAGTTAACCGGGGAGCTGTTTTTT. Protein product: CASSPELTGELFF. V usage is TRBV7-9 and J usage is TRBJ2-2; D call uncertain. The CDR3 has 13 residues. V dropped 5 bases and J dropped 5 bases, with 9 bases sitting between them. Germline CDR1 and CDR2: SEHNR and FQNEAQ (reference sequence). The variable domain in full, completed from reference TRBV7-9 and TRBJ2-2, reads DTGVSQNPRHKITKRGQNVTFRCDPISEHNRLYWYRQTLGQGPEFLTYFQNEAQLEKSRLLSDRFSAERPKGSFSTLEIQRTEQGDSAMYLCASSPELTGELFFGEGSRLTVL.

The chain is built from TRBV13 and TRBJ1-4; 7 bases line up with TRBD1. V lost 4 bases and J lost 6; bases outside the gene matches: 8. Germline V gene sequence: CDR1 PRHDT, CDR2 FYEKMQ (reference sequence). CDR3 length equals 15 residues. CDR3 nucleotides: TGTGCCAGCAGCTCGAGACAGGGAGGAGATGAAAAACTGTTTTTT. Translated, it gives CASSSRQGGDEKLFF.

The rearrangement joins TRBV30 to TRBJ1-2, with D possibly matching TRBD1 (6 bases). Germline CDR1 reads GTSNPN; CDR2 reads SVGIG (reference sequence). The germline V and J ends were trimmed by 0 bases and 1 base, with 15 bases remaining between them. There are 16 residues in the CDR3. The CDR3 sequence: CAWSVLGQAINYGYTF. The CDR3 nucleotides are TGTGCCTGGAGTGTACTGGGACAAGCTATTAACTATGGCTACACCTTC.

The chain carries TRBV30 and TRBJ2-7; TRBD1 matches at 9 bases. This CDR3 has 13 residues. Germline V gene lookup returns CDR1 GTSNPN and CDR2 SVGIG (reference sequence). The trim removed 7 bases at V and 2 bases at J, leaving 6 bases unmatched. CDR3 nucleotides: TGTGCCTCCGTTGGGACAGGGACCTACGAGCAGTACTTC. Translating gives CASVGTGTYEQYF.

The gene calls are TRBV29-1 and TRBJ1-2; D is uncertain. Germline loops: CDR1 SQVTM, CDR2 ANQGSEA. This CDR3 spans 13 amino acids. Deletions cut 2 bases from V and 4 bases from J, with 11 bases between. The CDR3 bases are TGCAGCGTTGAATATTCAGAGACCTATGGCTACACCTTC. This translates into CSVEYSETYGYTF.

This rearrangement joins TRBV27 to TRBJ1-2, with 9 positions matching TRBD1. The CDR3 contains 12 residues. CDR1 and CDR2 from the germline V gene are MNHEY and SMNVEV (reference sequence). J lost 8 bases, V lost 6 bases, and 4 bases had no gene match. CDR3 sequence reads: CASRQGAHGYTF. CDR3 in DNA: TGTGCCAGCAGACAGGGGGCGCACGGCTACACCTTC.

The genes are TRBV20-1 and TRBJ1-1; D not resolved. CDR1 and CDR2 (germline): DFQATT, SNEGSKA (reference sequence). Trimming cost V 5 bases and J 4 bases, with 11 bases left between them. This CDR3 region has 12 residues. The CDR3 DNA follows: TGCAGTGCTCCGCCGGGCCGCACTGAAGCTTTCTTT. Translating gives CSAPPGRTEAFF.

In the case of this clonotype: Relative to the germline gene, one junction end is altered; a read error may explain this. The rearrangement joins TRBV9 to TRBJ2-1; possibly TRBD2 for D (6 bases). This CDR3 has 15 residues. Germline V gives CDR1 SGDLS, CDR2 YYNGEE. The CDR3 sequence is CASSPGPGGYTEQFF. The CDR3 bases are TGTGCCAGCAGCCCCGGGCCTGGGGGGTACACTGAGCAGTTCTTC. Full variable domain (remainder filled in from reference TRBV9 and TRBJ2-1): DSGVTQTPKHLITATGQRVTLRCSPRSGDLSVYWYQQSLDQGLQFLIQYYNGEERAKGNILERFSAQQFPDLHSELNLSSLELGDSALYFCASSPGPGGYTEQFFGPGTRLTVL.

As for this clonotype: A junction boundary mismatches the germline segment, possibly from a read error. CDR3 region: CASNVGSGYPYGYTF. CDR3 nucleotides: TGTGCCAGCAACGTAGGTTCAGGGTACCCCTATGGCTACACCTTC. This sequence joins TRBV9 and TRBJ1-2, with a tentative D call TRBD1 (5 bases). The germline V gene encodes CDR1 SGDLS and CDR2 YYNGEE. The CDR3 contains 15 residues.

This chain links TRBV19 with TRBJ2-7, with 7 bases identical to TRBD2. Germline trimming cut 5 bases from V and 1 base from J; bases unmatched to any gene: 5. Germline assignment: CDR1 LNHDA and CDR2 SQIVND (reference sequence). This CDR3 is built from 14 residues. CDR3 in amino acids: CASSSAGASYEQYF. The CDR3 DNA is TGTGCCAGTAGTTCGGCGGGAGCATCCTACGAGCAGTACTTC.

The chain joins TRBV7-8 to TRBJ2-1; 9 bases map to TRBD2. CDR3 length: 16 residues. The germline V gene encodes CDR1 SGHVS and CDR2 FQNEAQ. Losses at the gene ends were 5 bases for V and 8 bases for J; bases not matched to a gene: 13. CDR3 in DNA: TGTGCCAGCAGCACCCGGTCCGGGACTAGCACCCATGAGCAGTTCTTC. Amino acids: CASSTRSGTSTHEQFF.

V usage is TRBV20-1 and J usage is TRBJ1-5, with D possibly TRBD1 on 6 matching bases. This CDR3 region has 15 residues. The V end was cut by 3 bases, the J end by 4 bases, with 16 bases between. CDR1 is DFQATT and CDR2 is SNEGSKA in the germline V gene (reference sequence). DNA for the CDR3: TGCAGTGCTAGGTCGGCAGGGGTCTATAATCAGCCCCAGCATTTT. It translates to CSARSAGVYNQPQHF.

The rearrangement links TRBV27 to TRBJ1-4; 7 nucleotides agree with TRBD1. CDR1 is MNHEY and CDR2 is SMNVEV in the germline V gene (reference sequence). The CDR3 has 15 residues. The junction had 9 bases not matched to a gene; V was cut back by 11 bases and J by 0 bases. This CDR3 is CASKQGFATNEKLFF. CDR3 nucleotides: TGTGCCTCTAAACAGGGGTTTGCAACTAATGAAAAACTGTTTTTT.

The genes are TRBV20-1 and TRBJ2-5; 7 nucleotides line up with TRBD1. V lost 1 base to trimming and J lost 4 bases; unmatched junction nucleotides: 9. Germline CDR1 and CDR2: DFQATT and SNEGSKA (reference sequence). CDR3 size: 15 residues. CDR3 residues: CSARVTGAVRETQYF. The CDR3 DNA sequence: TGCAGTGCTAGAGTAACAGGGGCGGTTCGAGAGACCCAGTACTTC.

The J gene is TRBJ1-2, the V gene TRBV6-5; maybe TRBD1 (6 bases). CDR3 length: 18 residues. Looked up from germline, CDR1 is MNHEY and CDR2 is SVGAGI. V lost 0 bases to trimming and J lost 1 base, with 18 bases between them. The CDR3 DNA sequence: TGTGCCAGCAGTTACTCGGTCACAGGGACCACTGATAACTATGGCTACACCTTC. Amino acids: CASSYSVTGTTDNYGYTF.

This chain joins TRBV7-9 and TRBJ2-1; D uncertain. The length of the CDR3 is 15 residues. Germline V gene data show CDR1 as SEHNR and CDR2 as FQNEAQ (reference sequence). V was cut by 0 bases and J by 12 bases, with 18 bases left in between. The CDR3 region has the DNA TGTGCCAGCAGCTTAGCGCGAGGTAGTCTAATCCGGCAGTTCTTC. Translation: CASSLARGSLIRQFF.

The chain recombines TRBV14 with TRBJ2-5; 9 bases match TRBD1. The length of the CDR3 is 15 residues. CDR1 SGHDN and CDR2 FVKESK come from the germline V gene. Trimming at V came to 3 bases and at J to 5 bases, leaving 7 bases not matched to a gene. The CDR3 nucleotides are TGTGCCAGCAGCCACGGCTACGGGACAGGGGAGACCCAGTACTTC. It is translated as CASSHGYGTGETQYF.

The chain uses TRBV19 and TRBJ2-1; tentatively, D is TRBD1 or TRBD2 (5 bases each). The CDR3 is 15 amino acids. Trimming cost V 3 bases and J 8 bases, with 17 bases left between them. The germline V gene encodes CDR1 LNHDA and CDR2 SQIVND (reference sequence). The chain's CDR3 is CASSMLGTMGDEQFF. CDR3 nucleotides: TGTGCCAGTAGTATGTTGGGGACCATGGGCGATGAGCAGTTCTTC. Supplemented by reference TRBV19 and TRBJ2-1, the full variable domain reads DGGITQSPKYLFRKEGQNVTLSCEQNLNHDAMYWYRQDPGQGLRLIYYSQIVNDFQKGDIAEGYSVSREKKESFPLTVTSAQKNPTAFYLCASSMLGTMGDEQFFGPGTRLTVL.

V usage is TRBV29-1 and J usage is TRBJ1-2, with D perhaps TRBD1 (6 bases). The V end lost 5 bases, the J end lost 4 bases, and 14 bases lay between the germline ends. The CDR3 extends over 13 amino acids. Germline CDR1 reads SQVTM; CDR2 reads ANQGSEA. This CDR3 reads CSVHTTGPYGYTF. The CDR3 DNA reads as TGCAGCGTTCATACAACAGGGCCCTATGGCTACACCTTC.